This T cell receptor beta chain was recorded in a study of cytomegalovirus exposure and HLA in healthy donors (dated by TCRdb to 2016 to 2017). About the full investigation: An earlier analysis of fewer than 750 of the donors reported around 280 Gb of sequence data and around 110 million unique TCR beta sequences obtained from around 180 million T cells. High-throughput TCR immunosequencing, statistical association of individual TCRs with disease status, and machine learning were combined to predict cytomegalovirus infection status. All discovery cohort repertoires had been generated using a single sequencing platform. Donor age, sex, ethnicity and CMV serostatus were compiled alongside the repertoire data. The aim of the study was to test whether cataloging public T cell receptors could identify signatures of past pathogen exposure. Using immunosequencing, the study profiled T cell repertoires from approximately 700 subjects and related those repertoires to cytomegalovirus serostatus. Across some 400 genotyped donors of the cohort, an average of roughly 230,000 unique TCR beta nucleotide sequences per donor were sequenced, and roughly 20% of those sequences were non-productive. In the later analysis, no new phenotypic data were used to find candidate immune exposures; instead, reliance was placed on TCR beta sequences and their occurrence across donors. An early release covering approximately 600 HLA-typed donors comprised about 320 gigabases of sequencing data and 85 million to 100 million unique TCR sequences. A separate validation cohort of over a hundred different subjects was used in addition to the approximately 700-subject first cohort. Typing coverage varied by locus: about 620-630 donors for A, B, C, DRB1 and DQB1; 522 for DQA1; over 600 for DPA1; about 450 for DPB1. Genome-wide SNP genotypes for about 55% of the roughly 670 donors were used in a later genetic analysis, which treated that subset as a discovery cohort. A later analysis re-analyzed previously published TCR beta repertoires from 666 donors and added high-resolution HLA genotyping to study TCR occurrence patterns. To decide whether each TCR beta V gene segment behaved as functional or pseudogenic, an earlier analysis of some 600 of the donors relied on high-throughput TCR beta sequencing. Both class I and class II loci were covered by HLA typing, at four-digit resolution. Several DR-DQ haplotypes were handled as single units for association and clustering because linkage in the cohort was strong. Among the roughly 380 genotyped donors, around 81% belonged to the genetic ancestry cluster associated with self-reported Caucasian donors.

The germline ends are 10 bases apart after V is trimmed by 7 bases and J by 3 bases. CDR1 and CDR2 were assigned from the germline V gene as SNHLY and FYNNEI. Inclusive of the bounding cysteine and phenylalanine, the CDR3 is 13 residues long. The retained sequence is limited to the CDR3, 39 bases, with the frame set at the first base. Libraries were prepared through the immunoSEQ multiplex PCR assay. For the multiplex PCR, a mixture combining 60 forward primers for TCR Vbeta segments and 13 reverse primers for TCR Jbeta segments was used. Amplification of the CDR3 region of rearranged TCR beta genes was performed with a multiplex PCR assay on genomic DNA. The amplified TCR beta libraries were sequenced on the Illumina HiSeq System as 87-base-pair reads. The authors processed their data as follows. Across the 700 or so repertoires, a later analysis counted some 81 million unique TCR beta chains, 9 million to 14 million of which were shared by at least two donors. To remove PCR and sequencing errors, raw reads were error-corrected and collapsed into unique sequences using a nearest-neighbor algorithm that merged closely related sequences. To assign V, D and J gene segments, CDR3 sequences were aligned to IMGT reference sequences. Each retained sequence needed at least a six-nucleotide match to both a V gene segment and a J gene segment. Rearrangements were called productive when the CDR3 lacked stop codons and stayed in frame with V and J; all others were non-productive. Following IMGT convention, CDR3 was defined as the stretch from the second conserved V-encoded cysteine to the conserved J-encoded phenylalanine. The earlier analysis of fewer than 700 of the donors excluded sequences that lacked an unambiguous match to a single V gene segment. In an earlier analysis of roughly 600 of the donors, a V segment was called functional when productive rearrangements were above 56.7%, and segregating when the standard deviation between donors exceeded 5%. A statistical classification framework was developed to diagnose cytomegalovirus status using the catalog of TCR beta chain sequences. A later analysis assigned V and J genes by comparing TCR nucleotide sequences with IMGT/GENE-DB human TR gene sequences. A later analysis assigned CDR3 sequences and most-parsimonious VDJ recombination scenarios with the TCRdist pipeline. In a later analysis, each TCR beta chain was defined by its CDR3 amino acid sequence together with its V-gene family, and reads without a unique V-gene family were excluded. As a way to deal with suspected cross-contamination and a sequencing artifact, a later analysis dropped approximately 570 nucleotide sequences that were highly shared and had low generation probability. In a later analysis, a clonal expansion index for each public chain was calculated from normalized within-repertoire ranks of inferred template counts. A later analysis computed generation probabilities with a VDJ recombination model fitted to out-of-frame rearrangements, and checked the results against IGoR. In a later analysis, TCR-TCR, TCR-HLA and TCR-CMV co-occurrence was scored with hypergeometric tests, and a repertoire-size bias correction was applied to TCR pairs. False discovery rates were estimated in a later analysis by permuting HLA or CMV assignments 20 times. In a later analysis, co-occurring TCRs were grouped using DBSCAN, and TCRdist sequence similarity was added for clustering within HLA-allele-positive subsets. For co-occurrence clustering, repertoires with fewer than 30,000 or more than 120,000 public chains were excluded, along with several repertoires with anomalous nucleotide sharing. The table comes from immuneACCESS by way of TCRdb, which keeps in-frame sequences with V and J called. Part of the clones is missing from these tables; in studies checked, under half for an unresolved V gene and the rest for unknown reasons. V, J and clone size were drawn from that table, and D and trimming were deduced from the DNA. The sample table holds approximately 88,000 clones, of which about 79% were seen once. Jointly, the top ten make up over 4.5% of the sample.

Study-wide findings and limitations: The study gave a list of about 170 TCR beta chains associated with cytomegalovirus. Because counts were too low, 15 to 20 rarely observed V segments, including chromosome 9 orphons, were left out of the earlier analysis of 500 to 650 of the donors. At a false discovery rate of 0.05, a later analysis linked some 17,000 TCR beta sequences to specific HLA alleles. Sequencing depth was assumed to be roughly uniform across donors in the presence/absence analyses, though that assumption may not hold. In a later analysis, most CMV-associated TCR beta chains were found to appear HLA-restricted, with HLA associations seemingly driven largely by CMV exposure. A later analysis found that HLA-associated TCR beta chains were more clonally expanded and had lower generation probabilities than equally common non-associated chains. According to a later genetic analysis, donors in an Asian-associated ancestry cluster had fewer N-insertions in productive TCRs than the approximately 630-donor mean. For the cohort, immune exposure information was limited to CMV serostatus. Across donors, most TCR sequences were observed very rarely, whereas some public TCRs were present in many individuals. Because some donors lacked HLA typing at each locus, the association tests relied only on the typed subset. In a later analysis, TCR association rates were found to vary across HLA loci, with the most associated TCRs seen for DRB1 alleles and the fewest for HLA-C alleles. Assigning TCR associations to individual alleles was difficult when HLA alleles, especially DR and DQ, strongly co-occurred. An association between a missense DCLRE1C variant and V-gene and J-gene trimming of TCR beta chains was found in a later genetic analysis and replicated in an independent cohort. The classifier was reported to diagnose cytomegalovirus status with high specificity and sensitivity in both the original and validation cohorts. A further reported finding was that TCR beta sequences accurately predicted the HLA-A and HLA-B alleles for most subjects in the first cohort. Because the 87-base-pair reads could not distinguish some IMGT-functional V segments, including TRBV6-2 and TRBV6-3, those segments were excluded. According to a later analysis, parvovirus B19, influenza, CMV and Epstein-Barr virus appeared linked to several top co-occurrence clusters. A few of the identified cytomegalovirus-associated TCR beta chains were confirmed in vitro to be specific for cytomegalovirus antigens. Correlated functional status among segregating V segments might be attributable to linkage disequilibrium, but an unknown experimental factor could not be ruled out. The authors suggested that the approach could potentially be generalized to other disease states and immunological phenotypes. A group of highly shared sequence variants was considered likely to be a technical artifact of the sequencing pipeline. The cohort was sequenced for TCR beta chains only, and without alpha or paired-chain data the features that could be detected were limited. In an earlier analysis of 587 of the donors, most TCR beta V segments appeared in productive rearrangements about 87% or about 30% of the time, broadly matching IMGT annotations.

This clone has more than one count but fewer than ten. This clone's antigen is unknown. No much larger clone exists at a distance of one base, and base qualities are not known. In total, 600 or so healthy bone marrow donors made up the cohort. At the time of sampling, all cohort members were nominally healthy, though unrecorded immune exposures were likely present. The donor was CMV seropositive and belonged to the group of more than 250 seropositive cohort members. Every donor gave a peripheral blood sample, and the peripheral blood mononuclear cells from that sample were used for TCR beta sequencing. Genomic DNA extraction from the blood cell samples was performed with the Qiagen DNeasy Blood Extraction Kit.

Source material: PBMCs. This TCR was recovered from a man aged 18 to 29 in good health and CMV-seropositive. The sequence is built from TRBV2 and TRBJ1-5; possibly the D gene is TRBD1, per 6 matching bases. The nucleotide sequence reads TGTGCCAGCAAGAGGGACAACAATCAGCCCCAGCATTTT. Its protein is CASKRDNNQPQHF.